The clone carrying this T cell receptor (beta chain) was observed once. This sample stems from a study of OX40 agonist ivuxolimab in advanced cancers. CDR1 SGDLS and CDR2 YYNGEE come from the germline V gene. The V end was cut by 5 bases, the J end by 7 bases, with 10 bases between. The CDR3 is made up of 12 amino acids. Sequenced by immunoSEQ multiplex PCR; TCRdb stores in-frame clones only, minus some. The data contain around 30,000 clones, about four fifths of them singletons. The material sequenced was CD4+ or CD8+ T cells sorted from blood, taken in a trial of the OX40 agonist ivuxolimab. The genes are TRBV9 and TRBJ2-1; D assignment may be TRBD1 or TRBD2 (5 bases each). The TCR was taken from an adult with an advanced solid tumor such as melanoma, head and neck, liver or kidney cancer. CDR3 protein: CASRGGGNEQFF. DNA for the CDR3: TGTGCCAGCAGGGGTGGGGGTAATGAGCAGTTCTTC.